Sequencing of this T cell receptor (beta chain) was carried out in a study of cytomegalovirus exposure and HLA in healthy donors. Study observations and caveats: Indistinguishable V segments such as TRBV6-2 and TRBV6-3 were excluded. In a later analysis, CMV-associated beta chains were mostly HLA-associated, it appeared. As was reported, the HLA-A and HLA-B alleles of most subjects were accurately predicted from TCR beta sequences.

Comments on this clone: Antigen specificity is unknown.

Germline CDR1 SNHLY, CDR2 FYNNEI. CDR3 length equals 13 residues. Trimming shortened V by 5 bases and J by 5 bases, and 12 bases separated the two germline ends. The primer mix had 60 Vbeta and 13 Jbeta primers. TCRdb keeps only in-frame clones here, not all; method: immunoSEQ multiplex PCR. This table has 95,000 to 100,000 clones, about 80% appearing once. The chain joins TRBV2 to TRBJ1-1; D possibly corresponds to TRBD1 (6 bases). The sample consisted of PBMCs. The receptor was derived from a man aged 40-49 years in good health and CMV-seronegative. The CDR3 loop reads CASSPGVRTEAFF. CDR3 DNA sequence: TGTGCCAGCAGTCCAGGGGTGAGGACTGAAGCTTTCTTT.